This section outlines one TCR beta chain sequence together with its context. Participants were aged roughly 18 to 90 years, lived in 24 US areas, and enrolled virtually. The data originate from a study of blood T cell repertoires in COVID-19. Germline loops: CDR1 SGHAT, CDR2 FQNNGV. This CDR3 comprises 14 residues. The V gene lost 5 bases and the J gene lost 4 bases, with 13 bases spanning the gap. This table comes from immunoSEQ multiplex PCR, and its TCRdb copy is limited to in-frame clones, with some not included. The table lists about 360,000 clones, approximately 89% of them singletons, with approximately 1.3% in the top ten.

Material: PBMCs or T cells enriched from blood (not recorded which). The TCR was taken from a young man who had recovered from COVID-19. The chain links TRBV11-2 to TRBJ2-3; perhaps TRBD2 as D (5 bases). CDR3 coding DNA: TGTGCCAGCAGCCCGATCGGGGTTGCAGATACGCAGTATTTT. Its translation is CASSPIGVADTQYF.